These 8 T cell receptor beta chains originate from one sample sequenced in a study of T cells after yellow fever vaccination. TCRdb used MiXCR to reprocess the 5' RACE reads, holding one entry per CDR3 protein. The repertoire holds about 210,000 distinct CDR3 sequences, with 2.5% to 3.5% as singletons. This specimen was CD4+ T cells sorted from PBMCs, taken 10 days after the yellow fever booster vaccination. The receptors come from a man between 18 and 35 years old who received the YFV17D yellow fever vaccine.

This clonotype was seen repeatedly, ten times or more. This chain uses TRBV7-2 with TRBJ2-5; 13 bases are a match to TRBD2. The CDR3 spans 18 residues. The J segment lost 2 bases and the V segment lost 5 bases, leaving 11 bases of the junction unmatched. Per the germline V gene, CDR1 is SGHTA and CDR2 is FQGNSA. The CDR3 DNA reads as TGTGCCAGCAGCCCGGGCGCCACTAGCGGGGGGGGACAAGAGACCCAGTACTTC. This encodes CASSPGATSGGGQETQYF.

There are a few counts of this clonotype. The rearrangement joins TRBV5-1 to TRBJ1-1, with D unclear. The CDR3 length is 16 residues. The germline V gene has CDR1 SGHRS and CDR2 YFSETQ. Trimming took off 2 bases at V and 0 bases at J, with 14 bases between the two ends. CDR3 sequence: CASSLESFQLNTEAFF. As DNA, the CDR3 is TGCGCCAGCAGCTTAGAGTCCTTCCAGTTGAACACTGAAGCTTTCTTT.

This clonotype was detected only a few times. This chain uses TRBV7-2 with TRBJ2-5; tentative D call: TRBD2 (5 bases). CDR3 length equals 13 residues. Germline CDR1 and CDR2: SGHTA and FQGNSA. Trimming shortened V by 5 bases and J by 7 bases, and 14 bases separated the two germline ends. Written as DNA, the CDR3 is TGTGCCAGCAGCGACGGGATCCTCGGGACCCAGTACTTC. Its translation is CASSDGILGTQYF.

The rearrangement uses TRBV19 and TRBJ1-2; tentative D call: TRBD1 (5 bases). This CDR3 has 12 residues. The germline gives CDR1 LNHDA, CDR2 SQIVND (reference sequence). With 7 bases removed from V and 7 bases from J, the gap between germline ends came to 13 bases. CDR3 coding DNA: TGTGCCAGTAAGCGGGACCTAAGTGGCTACACCTTC. Its protein product is CASKRDLSGYTF.

This clonotype turned up a few times. The rearrangement links TRBV9 to TRBJ2-4; a possible D gene is TRBD1 (6 bases). Trimming left V 0 bases short and J 1 base short, with 17 bases between. This CDR3 is built from 18 residues. CDR1 and CDR2 (germline): SGDLS, YYNGEE. The CDR3 DNA is TGTGCCAGCAGCGTAGGGGGTGGGGCAGGGGCTGCCAAAAACATTCAGTACTTC. This translates into CASSVGGGAGAAKNIQYF.

The V gene is TRBV5-1, the J gene TRBJ2-3, with D perhaps TRBD1 (6 bases). This CDR3 has 14 residues. The germline gives CDR1 SGHRS, CDR2 YFSETQ. V lost 4 bases and J lost 2, with 11 bases in between. The CDR3 region has the DNA TGCGCCAGCAGCGGTGGACAGATCACAGATACGCAGTATTTT. Its translation: CASSGGQITDTQYF.

This clonotype was counted only a few times. The rearrangement joins TRBV20-1 to TRBJ2-1; possible D gene TRBD1, 6 bases. The CDR3 is 13 residues long. Looked up from germline, CDR1 is DFQATT and CDR2 is SNEGSKA (reference sequence). Trimming left V 7 bases short and J 9 bases short, with 19 bases between. CDR3 amino acids: CSVGSGERSEQFF. The CDR3 DNA reads as TGCAGTGTTGGGTCAGGGGAGAGGAGTGAGCAGTTCTTC.

Ten or more counts support this clonotype. The chain combines TRBV7-9 with TRBJ2-2, with D unclear. Germline assignment: CDR1 SEHNR and CDR2 FQNEAQ (reference sequence). The CDR3 has 14 amino acids. Between the trimmed V and J ends, which lost 3 bases and 4 bases, there was a span of 9 bases. The DNA for the CDR3 is TGTGCCAGCAGCTTCACCCTATCCACCGGGGAGCTGTTTTTT. Protein: CASSFTLSTGELFF.